Each of the 32 T cell receptor beta chains below was sequenced from the same sample in a study of T cells in localized non-small cell lung cancer. The method was immunoSEQ multiplex PCR; TCRdb's version includes in-frame clones alone and lacks a portion of them. This table has tens of thousands of clones, approximately 84% appearing once. The sequences come from peripheral blood, collected before any cancer treatment. These receptors all come from a male donor aged 60 or over with stage I squamous cell lung carcinoma.

This clone was observed a handful of times. V is TRBV9 and J is TRBJ2-1; a possible D gene is TRBD2 (5 bases). Per germline, CDR1 SGDLS and CDR2 YYNGEE. The length of the CDR3 is 14 residues. V was trimmed by 0 bases and J by 6 bases, leaving 10 bases between them. The CDR3 loop reads CASSVDAGSNEQFF. The CDR3 bases are TGTGCCAGCAGCGTAGATGCGGGTAGCAATGAGCAGTTCTTC.

The chain carries TRBV30 and TRBJ2-1; D is uncertain. Trimming stripped 7 bases from V and 5 bases from J, with 15 bases between. CDR1 and CDR2 (germline): GTSNPN, SVGIG (reference sequence). The CDR3 has 13 amino acids. This chain's CDR3 is CASGPPNNNEQFF. CDR3 coding DNA: TGTGCCTCTGGACCCCCAAATAACAATGAGCAGTTCTTC.

V gene TRBV2 combines with J gene TRBJ2-5, with D tentatively TRBD1 (6 bases). The CDR3 runs 13 residues. The germline V gene has CDR1 SNHLY and CDR2 FYNNEI. Trimming removed 7 bases from V and 2 bases from J, with 11 bases in between. The CDR3 bases are TGTGCCAGCAAAACAGGGCGTCAAGAGACCCAGTACTTC. Its translation is CASKTGRQETQYF.

This chain joins TRBV7-6 and TRBJ2-7; D unclear. The CDR3 length is 15 residues. V was pared by 2 bases and J by 2 bases, with 13 bases between. Per the germline V gene, CDR1 is SGHVS and CDR2 is FNYEAQ. This CDR3 reads CASSLSQRPAYEQYF. DNA of the CDR3: TGTGCCAGCAGCTTATCCCAACGACCTGCCTACGAGCAGTACTTC.

The chain is built from TRBV6-1 and TRBJ2-1; 11 bases map to TRBD2. The CDR3 contains 15 residues. Germline V gives CDR1 MNHNS, CDR2 SASEGT. Trimming removed 5 bases from V and 5 bases from J; junction bases left unmatched: 5. The CDR3 DNA follows: TGTGCCAGCAGTACTACTAGCGGGGGAAACAATGAGCAGTTCTTC. Residues: CASSTTSGGNNEQFF.

Here the CDR3 reads CSAGAHQGSNEQFF. The CDR3 region has the DNA TGCAGCGCCGGGGCACACCAAGGGTCCAATGAGCAGTTCTTC. The rearrangement joins TRBV29-1 to TRBJ2-1; D could derive from TRBD1 or TRBD2 (5 bases each). This CDR3 region has 14 residues. V lost 7 bases, J lost 6 bases, and 19 bases lay in between. In germline, CDR1 is SQVTM, CDR2 ANQGSEA.

The chain joins TRBV7-9 to TRBJ2-7; D perhaps matches TRBD2 (5 bases). The ends were cut back, 0 bases at V and 2 bases at J, with 14 bases in the middle. From germline, CDR1 is SEHNR and CDR2 FQNEAQ (reference sequence). The CDR3 contains 16 residues. CDR3 in amino acids: CASSLARSGGTYEQYF. The CDR3 region has the DNA TGTGCCAGCAGCTTAGCGAGAAGCGGAGGAACCTACGAGCAGTACTTC.

Only a few counts were recorded for this clone. The chain employs TRBV19 and TRBJ1-4, with a possible D match to TRBD1 (5 bases). V lost 5 bases, J lost 7 bases, and 14 bases lay in between. CDR1 and CDR2 from the germline V gene are LNHDA and SQIVND (reference sequence). CDR3 length: 14 residues. The CDR3 loop is CASSRQGGGEKLFF. CDR3 coding DNA: TGTGCCAGTAGTCGCCAGGGTGGTGGTGAAAAACTGTTTTTT. The full variable domain, its missing parts supplied by reference TRBV19 and TRBJ1-4, is DGGITQSPKYLFRKEGQNVTLSCEQNLNHDAMYWYRQDPGQGLRLIYYSQIVNDFQKGDIAEGYSVSREKKESFPLTVTSAQKNPTAFYLCASSRQGGGEKLFFGSGTQLSVL.

CDR3 sequence: CASSLAENTEAFF. For the CDR3, the DNA is TGTGCCAGCAGCTTAGCGGAGAACACTGAAGCTTTCTTT. The chain has TRBV7-8 and TRBJ1-1; D gene ambiguous. The CDR3 loop spans 13 amino acids. V was cut by 0 bases and J by 1 base, with 3 bases left in between. Looked up from germline, CDR1 is SGHVS and CDR2 is FQNEAQ.

Of note for this clone: This sample includes further DNA sequences coding for the same CDR3. J is TRBJ1-1 and V is TRBV6-5; D possibly corresponds to TRBD1 (5 bases). V gave up 3 bases and J gave up 1 base, with 9 bases separating them. Germline CDR1 reads MNHEY; CDR2 reads SVGAGI. The CDR3 covers 14 residues. CDR3 amino acids: CASSYSQGNTEAFF. The CDR3 DNA reads as TGTGCCAGCAGTTATTCCCAGGGGAACACTGAAGCTTTCTTT.

To note about this clone: The junction differs from germline at one of its ends, possibly a read error. CDR3 region: CASRAGEGWANGQFF. The CDR3 nucleotides are TGTGCCAGCAGGGCGGGGGAGGGCTGGGCCAATGGGCAGTTCTTC. The chain couples TRBV2 to TRBJ2-1; TRBD2 matches 7 bases. Germline V CDR1 and CDR2: SNHLY, FYNNEI. The CDR3 is 15 amino acids.

The CDR3 DNA sequence: TGTGCCAGCAGCTTAGATAAGGGCAGGGGATACGAGCAGTACTTC. Its translation is CASSLDKGRGYEQYF. The chain uses TRBV11-2 and TRBJ2-7, with D tentatively TRBD1 (6 bases). CDR3 length equals 15 residues. The V and J ends lost 0 bases and 4 bases respectively, with 13 bases between them. Germline loops: CDR1 SGHAT, CDR2 FQNNGV.

V usage is TRBV2 and J usage is TRBJ1-2, with D maybe TRBD1 (5 bases). Germline-derived CDR1 and CDR2 are SNHLY and FYNNEI. There are 13 residues in the CDR3. V shed 6 bases and J shed 2 bases, with 10 bases lying between them. The CDR3 spells CASSVQGNYGYTF. The CDR3 DNA reads TGTGCCAGCAGCGTTCAGGGAAACTATGGCTACACCTTC.

The chain joins TRBV16 to TRBJ2-1; D gene uncertain. This CDR3 has 15 amino acids. The germline CDR1 and CDR2 sequences are KGHSY and FQNENV. V was pared by 4 bases and J by 0 bases, with 10 bases between. CDR3 sequence (DNA): TGTGCCAGCAGCCCGAGGACCTACTCCTACAATGAGCAGTTCTTC. Its protein is CASSPRTYSYNEQFF.

This chain joins TRBV7-2 and TRBJ1-5; no definite D call. The CDR3 contains 14 residues. Trimming left V 5 bases short and J 4 bases short, with 12 bases between. CDR1 is SGHTA, CDR2 FQGNSA, per germline. The CDR3 protein is CASSSSKGNQPQHF. DNA for the CDR3: TGTGCCAGCAGCAGTAGCAAAGGGAATCAGCCCCAGCATTTT.

The genes are TRBV10-3 and TRBJ2-2; maybe TRBD1 (5 bases). V was trimmed by 1 base and J by 6 bases, leaving 15 bases between them. Germline values: CDR1 ENHRY, CDR2 SYGVKD. This CDR3 contains 16 residues. For the CDR3, the DNA is TGTGCCATCAGTGAGTGGCAGGGATTTTCTCCCGGGGAGCTGTTTTTT. Translating gives CAISEWQGFSPGELFF.

This clone was recorded a few times. This chain links TRBV19 with TRBJ1-4; D may be TRBD1 (6 bases). Germline-derived CDR1 and CDR2 are LNHDA and SQIVND (reference sequence). The CDR3 covers 15 residues. Deletions cut 6 bases from V and 4 bases from J, with 15 bases between. The CDR3 reads CASSPGQRRNEKLFF. The CDR3 DNA sequence: TGTGCCAGTAGCCCAGGACAGAGACGTAATGAAAAACTGTTTTTT.

V is TRBV5-1 and J is TRBJ1-1, with D possibly TRBD1 on 5 matching bases. V lost 10 bases and J lost 0, with 16 bases in between. The V gene's germline CDR1 is SGHRS and CDR2 YFSETQ. CDR3 length equals 14 residues. The CDR3 loop reads CAGRRGPMNTEAFF. For the CDR3, the DNA is TGCGCCGGTAGGAGGGGACCAATGAACACTGAAGCTTTCTTT.

This clone was seen more than once but under ten times. The V and J genes are TRBV10-1 and TRBJ1-6, with D possibly matching TRBD1 (6 bases). The germline V and J ends were trimmed by 3 bases and 10 bases, with 13 bases remaining between them. Germline loops: CDR1 WNHNN, CDR2 SYGVQD (reference sequence). The CDR3 has 14 residues. The CDR3 region is CASSETGRGSPLHF. CDR3 bases: TGCGCCAGCAGTGAAACAGGGCGGGGGTCACCCCTCCACTTT.

The chain couples TRBV19 to TRBJ2-7; TRBD2 might be the D (5 bases). In germline, CDR1 is LNHDA, CDR2 SQIVND (reference sequence). This CDR3 region has 11 residues. Trimming shortened V by 6 bases and J by 3 bases, and 6 bases separated the two germline ends. The CDR3 loop reads CASRAGYEQYF. Written as DNA, the CDR3 is TGTGCCAGTAGGGCGGGCTACGAGCAGTACTTC.

The rearrangement joins TRBV7-2 to TRBJ2-1; 8 nucleotides line up with TRBD2. V gave up 5 bases and J gave up 10 bases; unmatched junction bases: 13. Germline lookup yields CDR1 SGHTA and CDR2 FQGNSA. The CDR3 is 15 amino acids. CDR3 sequence (DNA): TGTGCCAGCAGCCCTCTCGGAGGTCTAGCGGGCGAGCAGTTCTTC. It specifies CASSPLGGLAGEQFF.

The chain links TRBV11-2 to TRBJ2-5; D is undetermined. V lost 0 bases and J lost 5, with 10 bases in between. Germline V gene lookup returns CDR1 SGHAT and CDR2 FQNNGV. This CDR3 has 14 amino acids. In nucleotides, the CDR3 is TGTGCCAGCAGCTTAGATTCCATCGGCGAGACCCAGTACTTC. This encodes CASSLDSIGETQYF.

The chain is built from TRBV6-5 and TRBJ2-4; D is ambiguous. Trimming left V 6 bases short and J 3 bases short, with 12 bases between. The germline gives CDR1 MNHEY, CDR2 SVGAGI. The CDR3 runs to 14 residues. The CDR3 region has the DNA TGTGCCAGCAGCCTCACAGCGTTCAAAAACATTCAGTACTTC. Its translation: CASSLTAFKNIQYF.

The J gene is TRBJ1-5, the V gene TRBV19; maybe TRBD1 (5 bases). Trimming left V 4 bases short and J 1 base short, with 20 bases between. The CDR3 runs 18 residues. Germline assignment: CDR1 LNHDA and CDR2 SQIVND (reference sequence). The CDR3 loop is CASSSTKISGVSNQPQHF. In DNA form, the CDR3 reads TGTGCCAGTAGTAGCACGAAGATTTCGGGGGTGAGCAATCAGCCCCAGCATTTT. The whole variable domain, filled in from reference TRBV19 and TRBJ1-5, reads DGGITQSPKYLFRKEGQNVTLSCEQNLNHDAMYWYRQDPGQGLRLIYYSQIVNDFQKGDIAEGYSVSREKKESFPLTVTSAQKNPTAFYLCASSSTKISGVSNQPQHFGDGTRLSIL.

The gene calls are TRBV15 and TRBJ1-1, with D tentatively TRBD1 (5 bases). V lost 3 bases to trimming and J lost 0 bases, with 11 bases between them. Germline CDR1 LNHNV, CDR2 YYDKDF (reference sequence). The CDR3 extends over 15 amino acids. The CDR3 reads CATSRAGRMNTEAFF. The CDR3 DNA reads as TGTGCCACCAGCAGGGCGGGGCGGATGAACACTGAAGCTTTCTTT.

The chain links TRBV2 to TRBJ1-4, with D possibly being TRBD1 (6 bases). V was pared by 9 bases and J by 7 bases, with 12 bases between. CDR3 size: 12 residues. The germline V gene encodes CDR1 SNHLY and CDR2 FYNNEI. The CDR3 spells CASRQAVEKLFF. The DNA for the CDR3 is TGTGCCAGTAGACAGGCAGTTGAAAAACTGTTTTTT. Complete variable domain (other parts from reference TRBV2 and TRBJ1-4): EPEVTQTPSHQVTQMGQEVILRCVPISNHLYFYWYRQILGQKVEFLVSFYNNEISEKSEIFDDQFSVERPDGSNFTLKIRSTKLEDSAMYFCASRQAVEKLFFGSGTQLSVL.

V usage is TRBV6-1 and J usage is TRBJ2-3; 8 positions agree with TRBD2. This CDR3 contains 15 residues. The junction had 2 bases not matched to a gene; V was cut back by 2 bases and J by 1 base. Germline lookup yields CDR1 MNHNS and CDR2 SASEGT. CDR3 protein: CASSESGGGTDTQYF. In nucleotides, the CDR3 is TGTGCCAGCAGTGAAAGCGGGGGAGGCACAGATACGCAGTATTTT.

The chain links TRBV6-5 to TRBJ2-2; D is undetermined. The germline V and J ends were trimmed by 2 bases and 8 bases, with 9 bases remaining between them. The CDR3 sequence is 13 residues long. Germline CDR1 MNHEY, CDR2 SVGAGI. The CDR3 spells CASSYGVKGELFF. The CDR3 region has the DNA TGTGCCAGCAGTTACGGTGTCAAAGGGGAGCTGTTTTTT.

The rearrangement links TRBV7-9 to TRBJ2-1; 7 bases are a match to TRBD2. Trimming at V came to 1 base and at J to 2 bases, leaving 2 bases not matched to a gene. The CDR3 length is 15 residues. Germline V gene data show CDR1 as SEHNR and CDR2 as FQNEAQ (reference sequence). The CDR3 region has the DNA TGTGCCAGCAGCTTAGTTCGGGGGGCCTACAATGAGCAGTTCTTC. Translation: CASSLVRGAYNEQFF.

The chain has TRBV4-1 and TRBJ2-1, with D maybe TRBD1 (6 bases). There are 13 residues in the CDR3. V was cut by 4 bases and J by 6 bases, with 10 bases left in between. Germline CDR1 reads MGHRA; CDR2 reads YSYEKL. CDR3 in DNA: TGCGCCAGCAGCCCGGGGACACTCAATGAGCAGTTCTTC. It is translated as CASSPGTLNEQFF.

The rearrangement links TRBV11-2 to TRBJ2-7; 8 bases line up with TRBD2. Trimming at V came to 4 bases and at J to 1 base, leaving 6 bases not matched to a gene. There are 15 residues in the CDR3. Germline V gives CDR1 SGHAT, CDR2 FQNNGV. The CDR3 loop reads CASSYRGGPSYEQYF. For the CDR3, the DNA is TGTGCCAGCAGCTACCGGGGGGGCCCTTCCTACGAGCAGTACTTC.

V gene TRBV6-5 combines with J gene TRBJ2-6, with unresolved D. CDR1 is MNHEY, CDR2 SVGAGI, per germline. The V and J ends lost 2 bases and 0 bases respectively, with 8 bases between them. This CDR3 is built from 16 residues. The CDR3: CASSYGRSSGANVLTF. The CDR3 DNA sequence: TGTGCCAGCAGTTACGGACGGAGCTCTGGGGCCAACGTCCTGACTTTC.